The rows below give T cell receptor beta chains drawn from one sample of a study of shared clonotypes between healthy human individuals. Clones were read by immunoSEQ multiplex PCR, and TCRdb kept only the in-frame ones, dropping some. The data contain a few million clones, more than 80% of them singletons. Sequencing used naive CD4+ T cells from PBMCs. Receptors were obtained from a man younger than 30 in good health. Some clones in this sample may be carry-over from other donors' samples. The CDR3 runs from the conserved cysteine through the conserved F or W. A D gene is named only where the DNA matches it firmly. For some rows the clone size is stated as once, few or many, or as a class when expanded; others skip it.

clone_size	v_call	d_call	j_call	cdr3_nt	cdr3_aa
NA	TRBV5-5	TRBD2	TRBJ2-1	TGTGCCAGCAGCTTGTTCGCGGGAGACTACAATGAGCAGTTCTTC	CASSLFAGDYNEQFF
few	TRBV6-5	TRBD1	TRBJ1-1	TGTGCCAGCGGGACAGCCAACACTGAAGCTTTCTTT	CASGTANTEAFF
NA	TRBV4-1	NA	TRBJ2-1	TGCGCCAGCAGCCAAACCGCCGCGGGAAATGAGCAGTTCTTC	CASSQTAAGNEQFF
NA	TRBV5-1	TRBD1	TRBJ2-6	TGCGCCAGCAGCCTCCGGGACAGGGTCTCTGGGGCCAACGTCCTGACTTTC	CASSLRDRVSGANVLTF
once	TRBV5-8	TRBD1	TRBJ1-2	TGTGCCAGCAGCCGGAGCGGGACAGGACCCTATGGCTACACCTTC	CASSRSGTGPYGYTF
NA	TRBV28	TRBD1	TRBJ2-7	TGTGCCAGCAGTCAAACCGGGACAGGTCACTACGAGCAGTACTTC	CASSQTGTGHYEQYF
NA	TRBV6-6	NA	TRBJ2-5	TGTGCCAGCAGTGGAGGGGAGACCCAGTACTTC	CASSGGETQYF
few	TRBV19	NA	TRBJ2-7	TGTGCCAGTAGTCGTAGCGGAGAAAACTACGAGCAGTACTTC	CASSRSGENYEQYF
NA	TRBV7-9	TRBD2	TRBJ2-1	TGTGCCAGCAGCTTAGGCGGGAGGGCGTACTACAATGAGCAGTTCTTC	CASSLGGRAYYNEQFF
NA	TRBV7-3	NA	TRBJ2-7	TGTGCCAGCAGCTTAAGCGGGGCTGAAGGGCAGTACTTC	CASSLSGAEGQYF
once	TRBV2	NA	TRBJ1-1	TGTGCCAGCAGTGTTAACCGAAACACTGAAGCTTTCTTT	CASSVNRNTEAFF